This is a list of T cell receptor beta chains from one sample in a study of T cell repertoires in cytomegalovirus infection. One entry per CDR3 protein, called by TCRdb with MiXCR from the reads. The table lists some 900,000 distinct CDR3 sequences, about 31% of them singletons. Antigens for these TCRs are unknown. The input for sequencing was cultured CD8+ T cells from PBMCs, taken from culture after CMV antigen stimulation. These TCRs come from a human donor in good health (CMV status not recorded). Some clones in this sample may be carry-over from other donors' samples. Each CDR3 is given with its conserved first and last residue. Each record gives: clone size, V gene, J gene, D gene, CDR3 protein, CDR3 DNA. The D gene is left open where the match is weak. A clone size is listed for some rows: how often the clone was seen (once, few, many), or a class if it is expanded.

once	TRBV4-1	TRBJ2-1	NA	CASSHDSPSYNEQFF	TGCGCCAGCAGCCACGACAGTCCCTCCTACAATGAGCAGTTCTTC
NA	TRBV2	TRBJ1-2	NA	CASWRRDILYGYTF	TGTGCCTCCTGGCGGAGGGATATTCTCTATGGCTACACCTTC
NA	TRBV27	TRBJ2-7	NA	CASGLQYYEQYF	TGTGCCAGCGGCCTTCAGTACTACGAGCAGTACTTC
once	TRBV7-1	TRBJ2-3	TRBD2	CASSDLAGGPFAATQYF	TGTGCCAGCAGCGATCTAGCGGGGGGGCCGTTCGCAGCTACGCAGTATTTT
NA	TRBV19	TRBJ2-1	TRBD2	CASSPTSDYNEQFF	TGTGCCAGTAGTCCGACTAGCGATTACAATGAGCAGTTCTTC
NA	TRBV10-2	TRBJ2-3	TRBD2	CASSVASGGATDTQYF	TGCGCCAGCAGTGTAGCGAGCGGGGGGGCTACAGATACGCAGTATTTT
NA	TRBV6-5	TRBJ2-1	NA	CASSYNSLAGTHNEQFF	TGTGCCAGCAGTTACAATTCTCTGGCCGGGACTCACAATGAGCAGTTCTTC
many	TRBV7-6	TRBJ2-7	NA	CASSSPGFSYEQYF	TGTGCCAGCAGCTCCCCAGGGTTTTCCTACGAGCAGTACTTC
NA	TRBV7-2	TRBJ1-1	TRBD1	CASSFLGQGITEAFF	TGTGCCAGCAGCTTCCTTGGACAGGGAATCACTGAAGCTTTCTTT
NA	TRBV28	TRBJ1-5	TRBD1	CASSSEGQGGQPQHF	TGTGCCAGCAGTTCTGAGGGACAGGGGGGTCAGCCCCAGCATTTT
few	TRBV7-9	TRBJ1-2	TRBD1	CASSTPGGARNYGYTF	TGTGCCAGCAGCACCCCAGGGGGCGCAAGAAACTATGGCTACACCTTC
few	TRBV6-2/TRBV6-3	TRBJ1-1	NA	CASSPTGISINTEAFF	TGTGCCAGCAGCCCAACCGGGATTTCAATCAACACTGAAGCTTTCTTT
few	TRBV12-3/TRBV12-4	TRBJ2-5	NA	CASSFVPLALQETQYF	TGTGCCAGCAGTTTTGTCCCCCTAGCTCTTCAAGAGACCCAGTACTTC
NA	TRBV18	TRBJ2-3	NA	CASSPRELVRSYTDTQYF	TGTGCCAGCTCACCTAGGGAGCTAGTCCGGTCCTACACAGATACGCAGTATTTT
NA	TRBV5-1	TRBJ1-2	NA	CASSSSPVGGDYGYTF	TGCGCCAGCAGCAGTAGCCCCGTGGGGGGTGACTATGGCTACACCTTC
few	TRBV6-1	TRBJ2-5	TRBD2	CASSDYKRTSGKWETQYF	TGTGCCAGCAGTGACTATAAACGGACTAGCGGGAAATGGGAGACCCAGTACTTC
NA	TRBV4-1	TRBJ2-1	TRBD1	CASNRGDTYNEQFF	TGCGCCAGTAACAGGGGCGATACCTACAATGAGCAGTTCTTC
few	TRBV12-5	TRBJ2-1	NA	CASGRGDNEQFF	TGTGCTAGTGGCCGAGGGGACAATGAGCAGTTCTTC
NA	TRBV7-7	TRBJ2-5	NA	CASSLEPRVQETQYF	TGTGCTAGCAGCCTAGAGCCCAGGGTCCAAGAGACCCAGTACTTC
many	TRBV6-5	TRBJ2-5	TRBD1	CASSYSRTGGGETQYF	TGTGCCAGCAGTTACTCTAGGACAGGGGGCGGAGAGACCCAGTACTTC
NA	TRBV6-8	TRBJ1-4	NA	CASSYPEKGDEKLFF	TGTGCCAGCAGTTACCCGGAGAAAGGGGATGAAAAACTGTTTTTT
few	TRBV10-2	TRBJ2-2	NA	CASSEFGSTGELFF	TGCGCCAGCAGTGAGTTCGGATCTACCGGGGAGCTGTTTTTT
few	TRBV7-9	TRBJ2-1	NA	CASSPAGGYYNEQFF	TGTGCCAGCAGCCCCGCAGGGGGGTACTACAATGAGCAGTTCTTC
few	TRBV19	TRBJ1-1	NA	CASSTEAFF	TGTGCCAGTAGTACTGAAGCTTTCTTT
few	TRBV7-2	TRBJ2-7	NA	CASSLIRGYSYEQYF	TGTGCCAGCAGCTTAATCCGGGGGTACTCCTACGAGCAGTACTTC
NA	TRBV6-2/TRBV6-3	TRBJ2-3	NA	CASSRTGSQRDTQYF	TGTGCCAGCAGCAGAACGGGGTCCCAGAGAGATACGCAGTATTTT
NA	TRBV27	TRBJ2-7	TRBD2	CASSPQGLADTYEQYF	TGTGCCAGCAGTCCTCAAGGACTAGCGGACACCTACGAGCAGTACTTC
NA	TRBV11-2	TRBJ2-1	NA	CASSTQGLDGNNEQFF	TGTGCCAGCAGTACTCAGGGACTCGACGGTAACAATGAGCAGTTCTTC
NA	TRBV6-2/TRBV6-3	TRBJ2-4	NA	CASSYVVRDIQYF	TGTGCCAGCAGTTACGTTGTACGAGACATTCAGTACTTC
few	TRBV12-5	TRBJ2-1	NA	CASGPGPPNEQFF	TGTGCTAGTGGTCCGGGACCTCCGAATGAGCAGTTCTTC
few	TRBV12-3/TRBV12-4	TRBJ2-5	NA	CASTEGPVEETQYF	TGTGCCAGCACCGAGGGACCTGTTGAAGAGACCCAGTACTTC
few	TRBV19	TRBJ1-1	TRBD1	CASSKTGLARTEAFF	TGTGCCAGTAGTAAGACAGGGTTGGCTCGGACTGAAGCTTTCTTT
few	TRBV5-4	TRBJ2-2	NA	CASSLERTTHTGELFF	TGTGCCAGCAGCTTGGAGCGGACTACTCACACCGGGGAGCTGTTTTTT
few	TRBV12-3/TRBV12-4	TRBJ1-1	NA	CASVKGTEAFF	TGTGCCAGTGTCAAGGGAACTGAAGCTTTCTTT
NA	TRBV20-1	TRBJ2-5	NA	CSARDELSRGGRETQYF	TGCAGTGCTAGAGATGAATTGAGCAGGGGAGGGAGGGAGACCCAGTACTTC
NA	TRBV29-1	TRBJ2-2	NA	CSAGPSMRNTGELFF	TGCAGCGCCGGGCCCTCGATGAGGAACACCGGGGAGCTGTTTTTT
NA	TRBV9	TRBJ1-2	NA	CASSVGGGPGSRGYTF	TGTGCCAGCAGCGTAGGGGGGGGGCCCGGTAGTAGGGGCTACACCTTC
few	TRBV12-3/TRBV12-4	TRBJ2-7	TRBD1	CASRPGTGQFYEQYF	TGTGCCAGCAGACCTGGGACAGGACAGTTCTACGAGCAGTACTTC
NA	TRBV11-2	TRBJ2-1	NA	CASSLAFSSYNEQFF	TGTGCCAGCAGCCTAGCGTTCAGCTCCTACAATGAGCAGTTCTTC
NA	TRBV7-9	TRBJ2-3	TRBD2	CASSPAGGMEADTQYF	TGTGCCAGCAGCCCCGCGGGGGGGATGGAAGCAGATACGCAGTATTTT
NA	TRBV6-2/TRBV6-3	TRBJ2-2	NA	CASTRSGELFF	TGTGCCAGCACCCGATCCGGGGAGCTGTTTTTT
many	TRBV5-6	TRBJ1-6	NA	CASSFGGNSPLHF	TGTGCCAGCAGCTTCGGCGGGAATTCACCCCTCCACTTT
NA	TRBV6-5	TRBJ1-2	NA	CASSYSANYGYTF	TGTGCCAGCAGTTACTCGGCTAACTATGGCTACACCTTC
NA	TRBV10-2	TRBJ1-6	NA	CASSEIRSYNSPLHF	TGCGCCAGCAGTGAGATCCGCTCCTATAATTCACCCCTCCACTTT
NA	TRBV6-5	TRBJ2-2	NA	CASSDVGPGELFF	TGTGCCAGCAGTGACGTTGGTCCCGGGGAGCTGTTTTTT
few	TRBV12-3/TRBV12-4	TRBJ1-1	NA	CASSLGTREAFF	TGTGCCAGCAGCCTCGGGACACGAGAAGCTTTCTTT
many	TRBV7-2	TRBJ2-5	TRBD1	CASSLAGTGATQYF	TGTGCCAGCAGCTTAGCGGGGACAGGGGCCACCCAGTACTTC
many	TRBV7-6	TRBJ2-1	NA	CASSLVMGDSYNEQFF	TGTGCCAGCAGCTTAGTTATGGGGGATTCCTACAATGAGCAGTTCTTC
NA	TRBV29-1	TRBJ2-7	NA	CSVETSGRATSYEQYF	TGCAGCGTTGAAACATCGGGCAGGGCAACATCCTACGAGCAGTACTTC
NA	TRBV5-1	TRBJ2-2	NA	CASSWTGPSTGELFF	TGCGCCAGCAGCTGGACCGGGCCAAGCACCGGGGAGCTGTTTTTT
NA	TRBV27	TRBJ2-5	TRBD1	CASSPDRGLGETQYF	TGTGCCAGCAGTCCGGACAGGGGTTTGGGAGAGACCCAGTACTTC
NA	TRBV9	TRBJ2-6	NA	CASSVASRTDSGANILTF	TGTGCCAGCAGCGTAGCTTCGCGGACAGACTCTGGGGCCAACATCCTGACTTTC
NA	TRBV20-1	TRBJ2-1	NA	CSARKSHEQFF	TGCAGTGCTAGAAAGAGCCATGAGCAGTTCTTC